Each of the 16 T cell receptor beta chains below was sequenced from the same sample in a study of early T cells in non-severe SARS-CoV-2 infection. Each CDR3 protein gets one entry after TCRdb re-called the 5' RACE reads with MiXCR. The sample holds about 94,000 distinct CDR3 sequences, less than 15% seen once. The sample taken for sequencing was whole blood. The origin of the receptors is an adult who was a healthcare worker with PCR-confirmed SARS-CoV-2 infection or an uninfected control (not recorded which).

On this clonotype: Being one base from a much bigger clone, this may be a read error. The V call is TRBV14, the J call TRBJ1-6; D is undetermined. Germline V gene sequence: CDR1 SGHDN, CDR2 FVKESK. This CDR3 is built from 13 residues. The CDR3 loop is CASGQAVVSPLHF. The CDR3 region has the DNA TGTGCCAGCGGCCAAGCGGTCGTTTCACCCCTCCACTTT.

This clonotype was picked up many times. This chain uses TRBV7-2 with TRBJ2-2; 7 bases match TRBD2. Germline loops: CDR1 SGHTA, CDR2 FQGNSA. V dropped 5 bases and J dropped 5; count of bases not matched to a gene: 8. The CDR3 totals 15 residues. As DNA, the CDR3 is TGTGCCAGCAGCGTCGGGGAGGGTCGGACCGGGGAGCTGTTTTTT. It encodes CASSVGEGRTGELFF.

This clonotype was detected once. CDR3 coding DNA: TGTGCCAGCAGCTTGGGTTACGGGATAACTGAAGCTTTCTTT. Translation gives CASSLGYGITEAFF. The J gene is TRBJ1-1, the V gene TRBV7-2; the D is unclear. Germline-derived CDR1 and CDR2 are SGHTA and FQGNSA. V was pared by 3 bases and J by 5 bases, with 13 bases between. CDR3 length: 14 amino acids.

This clonotype was recorded a few times. The rearrangement links TRBV11-2 to TRBJ2-4; 7 nucleotides align to TRBD1. CDR1 is SGHAT and CDR2 is FQNNGV in the germline V gene. The CDR3 has 14 amino acids. The V segment lost 5 bases and the J segment 7 bases; nucleotides outside the gene matches: 8. Written as DNA, the CDR3 is TGTGCCAGCAGCAGACCCGGGACAGCGAACATTCAGTACTTC. This sequence encodes CASSRPGTANIQYF.

To note about this clonotype: This may arise from a read error, as a much more abundant clone is one base away. The chain combines TRBV7-2 with TRBJ2-3, with D unclear. Trimming left V 5 bases short and J 5 bases short, with 8 bases between. This CDR3 comprises 12 residues. CDR1 is SGHTA, CDR2 FQGNSA, per germline. CDR3 bases: TGTGCCAGCAGCCCGCTTCAAGATACGCAGTATTTT. Its protein is CASSPLQDTQYF. Full variable domain (missing parts from reference TRBV7-2 and TRBJ2-3): GAGVSQSPSNKVTEKGKDVELRCDPISGHTALYWYRQSLGQGLEFLIYFQGNSAPDKSGLPSDRFSAERTGGSVSTLTIQRTQQEDSAVYLCASSPLQDTQYFGPGTRLTVL.

V is TRBV2 and J is TRBJ1-2, with D uncertain. Trimming took off 3 bases at V and 3 bases at J, with 14 bases between the two ends. Germline V gene lookup returns CDR1 SNHLY and CDR2 FYNNEI. The CDR3 contains 15 residues. CDR3 in DNA: TGTGCCAGCAGTGAGAAGGGTCACCCCTACTATGGCTACACCTTC. Its translation is CASSEKGHPYYGYTF.

This clonotype appeared a few times. The chain uses TRBV29-1 and TRBJ2-7, with TRBD1 identical over 9 bases. This CDR3 spans 15 amino acids. Unmatched junction bases numbered 8, after V lost 4 bases and J lost 1 base. Looked up from germline, CDR1 is SQVTM and CDR2 is ANQGSEA. CDR3 region: CSVVSQGARSYEQYF. In DNA form, the CDR3 reads TGCAGCGTTGTGTCACAGGGGGCGAGATCCTACGAGCAGTACTTC.

The rearrangement links TRBV28 to TRBJ1-5; the D is unclear. This CDR3 has 14 residues. Trimming took 7 bases from V and 6 from J, leaving 16 bases between them. Germline V gives CDR1 MDHEN, CDR2 SYDVKM. Here the CDR3 reads CASTYSSGSQPQHF. The DNA of the CDR3 is TGTGCCAGCACGTACTCTTCCGGGAGTCAGCCCCAGCATTTT.

This clonotype was recorded at least ten times. CDR3 coding DNA: TGTGCCAGCAGCCCCTCCTTCCGGGGGGGGCCTGGAGAGACCCAGTACTTC. Amino acids: CASSPSFRGGPGETQYF. This chain uses TRBV3-1 with TRBJ2-5; 8 nucleotides match TRBD2. The germline V gene has CDR1 LGHDT and CDR2 YNNKEL (reference sequence). The V gene end was trimmed by 4 bases and the J gene end by 4 bases; junction bases not matched to a gene: 14. The CDR3 contains 17 residues.

The chain combines TRBV5-1 with TRBJ2-3; D is unclear. The V gene's germline CDR1 is SGHRS and CDR2 YFSETQ. With 4 bases removed from V and 2 bases from J, the gap between germline ends came to 14 bases. The CDR3 has 15 amino acids. The CDR3 loop is CASSPYQEFTDTQYF. CDR3 nucleotide sequence: TGCGCCAGCAGCCCATACCAGGAGTTCACAGATACGCAGTATTTT. The whole variable domain, remainder taken from reference TRBV5-1 and TRBJ2-3, is KAGVTQTPRYLIKTRGQQVTLSCSPISGHRSVSWYQQTPGQGLQFLFEYFSETQRNKGNFPGRFSGRQFSNSRSEMNVSTLELGDSALYLCASSPYQEFTDTQYFGPGTRLTVL.

Many counts were recorded for this clonotype. V usage is TRBV28 and J usage is TRBJ2-7; 10 bases match TRBD1. With V trimmed by 6 bases and J by 2 bases, 10 bases remained unmatched. This CDR3 comprises 16 residues. Germline assignment: CDR1 MDHEN and CDR2 SYDVKM. The CDR3 DNA sequence: TGTGCCAGCAGGGTTCCACCGGGACAGGGGACCTACGAGCAGTACTTC. Its translation: CASRVPPGQGTYEQYF.

This clonotype was detected only a few times. This chain joins TRBV29-1 and TRBJ1-1, with D unresolved. The CDR3 spans 11 residues. V lost 4 bases and J 0 bases, leaving 3 bases between the germline ends. Germline values: CDR1 SQVTM, CDR2 ANQGSEA. CDR3: CSVVVNTEAFF. The CDR3 region has the DNA TGCAGCGTTGTTGTGAACACTGAAGCTTTCTTT.

This clonotype came up a few times. CDR3 DNA: TGTGCCAGCAGGATCGACAGGGGGCACTACGAGCAGTACTTC. Its protein product is CASRIDRGHYEQYF. The J gene is TRBJ2-7, the V gene TRBV27; 10 nucleotides agree with TRBD1. CDR1 and CDR2 (germline): MNHEY, SMNVEV (reference sequence). Trimming at V came to 6 bases and at J to 3 bases, leaving 5 bases not matched to a gene. The CDR3 totals 14 residues.

There are a few counts of this clonotype. This chain joins TRBV4-1 and TRBJ2-7; no definite D call. The V and J ends lost 4 bases and 9 bases respectively, with 19 bases between them. The CDR3 runs 14 residues. CDR1 MGHRA and CDR2 YSYEKL come from the germline V gene. CDR3 DNA: TGCGCCAGCAGCCTAAACTTACGACACCCCAGGCAGTACTTC. Translated: CASSLNLRHPRQYF.

The chain is built from TRBV28 and TRBJ1-1; the D gene is possibly TRBD1 (5 bases). With 3 bases removed from V and 4 bases from J, the gap between germline ends came to 12 bases. Germline values: CDR1 MDHEN, CDR2 SYDVKM. This CDR3 region has 14 residues. The CDR3 spells CASSLVQGGTEAFF. CDR3 nucleotide sequence: TGTGCCAGCAGTTTGGTGCAGGGTGGCACTGAAGCTTTCTTT.

This clonotype was detected many times. The chain joins TRBV3-1 to TRBJ2-7; D not resolved. V lost 4 bases and J 5 bases, leaving 9 bases between the germline ends. The germline V gene has CDR1 LGHDT and CDR2 YNNKEL (reference sequence). CDR3 size: 12 residues. In DNA form, the CDR3 reads TGTGCCAGCAGCCTTGTCGCCGACGAGCAGTACTTC. As protein: CASSLVADEQYF.